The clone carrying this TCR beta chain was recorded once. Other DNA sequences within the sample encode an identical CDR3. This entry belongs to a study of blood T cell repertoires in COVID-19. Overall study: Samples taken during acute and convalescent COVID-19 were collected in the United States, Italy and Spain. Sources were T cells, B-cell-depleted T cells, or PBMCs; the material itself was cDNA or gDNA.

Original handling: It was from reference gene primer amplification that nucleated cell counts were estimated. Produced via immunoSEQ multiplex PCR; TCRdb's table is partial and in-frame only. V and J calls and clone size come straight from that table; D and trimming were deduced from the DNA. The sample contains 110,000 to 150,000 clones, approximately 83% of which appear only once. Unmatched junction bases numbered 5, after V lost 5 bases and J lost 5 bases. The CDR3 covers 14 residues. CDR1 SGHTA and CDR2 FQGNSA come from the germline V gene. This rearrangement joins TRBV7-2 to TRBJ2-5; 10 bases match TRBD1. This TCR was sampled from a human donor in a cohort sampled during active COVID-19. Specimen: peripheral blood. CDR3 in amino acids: CASSADRGQETQYF. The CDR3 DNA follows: TGTGCCAGCAGCGCAGACAGGGGGCAGGAGACCCAGTACTTC.